One sample yielded the 9 T cell receptor beta chains listed below, sequenced in a study of blood T cells in healthy people across ages. The use of a sample-barcoded 5' primer and a J-beta primer mix characterized a second PCR of roughly 6 to 12 cycles. TCRdb re-called the 5' RACE reads with MiXCR, one entry per CDR3 protein. This sample has 750,000 to 1,000,000 distinct CDR3 sequences, with around 29% found just once. The data were also submitted as part of a second study, on T cells of mothers and their children.

The sample taken for sequencing was blood. These receptor sequences come from a woman between 35 and 50 years old in good health.

This clonotype was picked up a small number of times. The chain recombines TRBV5-8 with TRBJ1-2; possibly TRBD1 for D (5 bases). Germline V gene data show CDR1 as SGHTS and CDR2 as YDEGEE. Trimming shortened V by 10 bases and J by 4 bases, and 17 bases separated the two germline ends. This CDR3 contains 13 residues. CDR3 nucleotide sequence: TGTGCCTCACGGGACCAGGGCGGCTATGGCTACACCTTC. This sequence encodes CASRDQGGYGYTF.

The gene calls are TRBV7-9 and TRBJ1-2; possibly TRBD1 for D (6 bases). The V end was cut by 5 bases, the J end by 6 bases, with 13 bases between. The germline gives CDR1 SEHNR, CDR2 FQNEAQ (reference sequence). This CDR3 has 13 amino acids. The CDR3 DNA reads TGTGCCAGCAGCGGGACACCTCTGCATGGCTACACCTTC. Amino acids: CASSGTPLHGYTF.

This clonotype showed up many times. The V and J genes are TRBV6-6 and TRBJ2-7; 9 bases map to TRBD1. After removal of 9 bases from V and 2 bases from J, the junction contained 5 bases not matched to a gene. CDR1 and CDR2 from the germline V gene are MNHNY and SVGAGI (reference sequence). CDR3 size: 13 residues. DNA for the CDR3: TGTGCCAGTTCGGGACAGGGCCCCTACGAGCAGTACTTC. This encodes CASSGQGPYEQYF.

This clonotype has a handful of counts. V and J are TRBV7-9 and TRBJ1-5; D might be TRBD1 (6 bases). CDR3 length: 13 residues. V was trimmed by 5 bases and J by 13 bases, leaving 18 bases between them. In germline, CDR1 is SEHNR, CDR2 FQNEAQ (reference sequence). CDR3 coding DNA: TGTGCCAGCAGCCAAGGGGGGGGAGCAGGTCAGCATTTT. Translation: CASSQGGGAGQHF.

The chain employs TRBV7-2 and TRBJ2-5; 8 bases align to TRBD2. The CDR3 contains 16 residues. The J segment lost 11 bases and the V segment lost 5 bases, leaving 19 bases of the junction unmatched. The germline V gene encodes CDR1 SGHTA and CDR2 FQGNSA. The CDR3, as DNA: TGTGCCAGCAGCCACGGGGGGACTAGTAGGAGCTATGAGCAGTACTTC. This codes for CASSHGGTSRSYEQYF.

This chain connects TRBV12-3 or TRBV12-4 to TRBJ2-3; tentatively, D is TRBD2 (5 bases). This CDR3 has 16 residues. Trimming stripped 3 bases from V and 0 bases from J, with 13 bases between. The CDR3 spells CASSLFSGVSTDTQYF. For the CDR3, the DNA is TGTGCCAGCAGTTTGTTCAGCGGAGTTAGCACAGATACGCAGTATTTT.

This chain connects TRBV6-2 or TRBV6-3 to TRBJ2-1, with 11 bases matching TRBD1. The CDR3 is 16 amino acids. V was pared by 6 bases and J by 2 bases, with 6 bases of the junction left unmatched. Germline values: CDR1 MNHEY, CDR2 SVGEGT. CDR3 in DNA: TGTGCCAGCAGGGGACGGACAGGGGGCACCTACAATGAGCAGTTCTTC. Amino acid sequence: CASRGRTGGTYNEQFF.

With respect to this clonotype: A clone one base away is much larger, so this may be a read error. The chain couples TRBV20-1 to TRBJ2-1, with 11 bases matching TRBD1. Per germline, CDR1 DFQATT and CDR2 SNEGSKA (reference sequence). V was pared by 6 bases and J by 10 bases, with 11 bases of the junction left unmatched. This CDR3 has 14 amino acids. CDR3 sequence (DNA): TGCAGTGCATCGGGACAGGGGGGAGCCTACGAGCAGTTCTTC. Protein product: CSASGQGGAYEQFF.

CDR3 residues: CASSQDRTSSKTQYF. DNA of the CDR3: TGTGCCAGCAGCCAAGACCGGACTAGCAGTAAGACCCAGTACTTC. The genes are TRBV4-2 and TRBJ2-5, with TRBD2 matching 8 bases. J gave up 6 bases and V 0 bases, and 6 bases lay outside the gene matches. The CDR3 has 15 residues. Germline assignment: CDR1 LGHNA and CDR2 YNFKEQ.